The present T cell receptor beta chain was sequenced within a study of technical replicates of blood from several donors. TCRdb's copy holds only in-frame clones and misses some; the assay was immunoSEQ multiplex PCR. The data hold over 85,000 clones, with approximately 96% observed a single time. The sequence derives from a human donor in good health. Sequencing used T cells isolated from PBMCs.

CDR3 residues: CASSYSTNEQFF. In DNA form, the CDR3 reads TGTGCCAGCAGTTACTCGACTAATGAGCAGTTCTTC. V is TRBV6-5 and J is TRBJ2-1; D gene ambiguous. The CDR3 spans 12 residues. CDR1 is MNHEY and CDR2 is SVGAGI in the germline V gene. The ends were cut back, 0 bases at V and 7 bases at J, with 4 bases in the middle.